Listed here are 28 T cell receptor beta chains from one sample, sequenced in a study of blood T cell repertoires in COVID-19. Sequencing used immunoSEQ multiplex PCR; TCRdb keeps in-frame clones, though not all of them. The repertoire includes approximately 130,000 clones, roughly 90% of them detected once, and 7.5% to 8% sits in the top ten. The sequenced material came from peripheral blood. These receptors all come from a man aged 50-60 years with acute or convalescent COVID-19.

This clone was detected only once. The CDR3 is CASSRTDRGGTDTQYF. CDR3 nucleotides: TGTGCCAGCAGCCGAACGGACAGGGGAGGCACAGATACGCAGTATTTT. The chain employs TRBV3-1 (or the pseudogene TRBV3-2) and TRBJ2-3, with 9 bases identical to TRBD1. The CDR3 contains 16 residues. V shed 4 bases, J shed 1 base, and the junction held 6 bases outside the gene matches. Germline V gives CDR1 LGHDT, CDR2 YNNKEL (reference sequence).

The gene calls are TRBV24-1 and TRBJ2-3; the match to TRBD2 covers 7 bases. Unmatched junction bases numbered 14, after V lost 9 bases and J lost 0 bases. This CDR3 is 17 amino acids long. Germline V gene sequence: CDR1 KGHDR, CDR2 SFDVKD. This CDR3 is CATCEGSGGLSTDTQYF. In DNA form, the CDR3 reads TGTGCCACCTGCGAGGGGTCGGGGGGACTGAGCACAGATACGCAGTATTTT.

Here the CDR3 reads CASSFGELEAFF. As DNA, the CDR3 is TGTGCCAGCAGCTTCGGGGAACTTGAAGCTTTCTTT. The gene calls are TRBV7-9 and TRBJ1-1; D gene uncertain. Germline V lookup: CDR1 SEHNR, CDR2 FQNEAQ (reference sequence). The CDR3 runs 12 residues. Trimming took 3 bases from V and 7 from J, leaving 9 bases between them.

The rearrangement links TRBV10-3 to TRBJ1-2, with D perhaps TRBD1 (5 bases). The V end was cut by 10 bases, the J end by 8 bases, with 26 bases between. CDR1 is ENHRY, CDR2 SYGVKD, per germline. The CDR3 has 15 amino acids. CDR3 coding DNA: TGTGCCACAATGGGGGGTCGGGACGCGACAGAAGGCTACACCTTC. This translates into CATMGGRDATEGYTF.

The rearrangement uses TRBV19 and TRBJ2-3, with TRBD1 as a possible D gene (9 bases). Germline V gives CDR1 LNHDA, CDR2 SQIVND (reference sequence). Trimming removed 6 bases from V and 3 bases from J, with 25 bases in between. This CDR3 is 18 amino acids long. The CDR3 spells CASSDPQTGGGRTDTQYF. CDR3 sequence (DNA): TGTGCCAGTAGCGACCCTCAAACAGGGGGCGGGAGGACAGATACGCAGTATTTT.

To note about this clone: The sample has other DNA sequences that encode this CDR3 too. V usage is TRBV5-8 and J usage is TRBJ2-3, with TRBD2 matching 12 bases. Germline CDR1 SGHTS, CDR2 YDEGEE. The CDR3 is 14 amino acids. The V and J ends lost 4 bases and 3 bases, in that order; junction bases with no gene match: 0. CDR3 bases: TGTGCCAGCAGCGGGACTAGCGGGACAGATACGCAGTATTTT. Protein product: CASSGTSGTDTQYF.

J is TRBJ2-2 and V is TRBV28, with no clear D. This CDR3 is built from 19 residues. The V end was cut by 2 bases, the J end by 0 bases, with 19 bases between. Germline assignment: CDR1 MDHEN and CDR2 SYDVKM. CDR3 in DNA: TGTGCCAGCAGTTTAGTCACTATATATCCGATCTCGAACACCGGGGAGCTGTTTTTT. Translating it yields CASSLVTIYPISNTGELFF.

CDR3 residues: CASSQLEEQYF. CDR3 bases: TGTGCCAGCAGCCAACTAGAAGAGCAGTACTTC. The chain couples TRBV6-5 to TRBJ2-7; a weak D match, TRBD2 (5 bases). CDR1 is MNHEY, CDR2 SVGAGI, per germline. The CDR3 spans 11 residues. The V end lost 6 bases, the J end lost 7 bases, and 10 bases lay between the germline ends.

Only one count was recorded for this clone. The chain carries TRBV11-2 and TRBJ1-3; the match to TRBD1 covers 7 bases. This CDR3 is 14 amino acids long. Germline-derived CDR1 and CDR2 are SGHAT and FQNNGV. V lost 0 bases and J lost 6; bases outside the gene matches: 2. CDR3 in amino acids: CASSLEGQLNTIYF. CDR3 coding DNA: TGTGCCAGCAGCTTAGAGGGACAGTTAAACACCATATATTTT. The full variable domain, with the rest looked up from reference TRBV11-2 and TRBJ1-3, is EAGVAQSPRYKIIEKRQSVAFWCNPISGHATLYWYQQILGQGPKLLIQFQNNGVVDDSQLPKDRFSAERLKGVDSTLKIQPAKLEDSAVYLCASSLEGQLNTIYFGEGSWLTVV.

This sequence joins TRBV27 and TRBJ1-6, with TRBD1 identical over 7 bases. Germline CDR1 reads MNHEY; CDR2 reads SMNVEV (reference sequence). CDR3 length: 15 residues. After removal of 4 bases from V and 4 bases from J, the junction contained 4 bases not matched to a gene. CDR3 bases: TGTGCCAGCAGTTCAGGGACAGTGTATAATTCACCCCTCCACTTT. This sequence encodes CASSSGTVYNSPLHF.

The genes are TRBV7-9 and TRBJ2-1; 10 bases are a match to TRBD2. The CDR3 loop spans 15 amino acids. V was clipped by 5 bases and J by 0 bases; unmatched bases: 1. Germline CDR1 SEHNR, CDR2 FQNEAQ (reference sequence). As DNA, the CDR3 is TGTGCCAGCAGCCCTAGCGGGAGCTCCTACAATGAGCAGTTCTTC. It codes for CASSPSGSSYNEQFF.

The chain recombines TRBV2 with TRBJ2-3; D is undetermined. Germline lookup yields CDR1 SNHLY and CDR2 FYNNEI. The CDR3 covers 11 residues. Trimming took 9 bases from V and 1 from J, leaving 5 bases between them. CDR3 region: CARARTDTQYF. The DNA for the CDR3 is TGTGCCAGAGCTCGCACAGATACGCAGTATTTT.

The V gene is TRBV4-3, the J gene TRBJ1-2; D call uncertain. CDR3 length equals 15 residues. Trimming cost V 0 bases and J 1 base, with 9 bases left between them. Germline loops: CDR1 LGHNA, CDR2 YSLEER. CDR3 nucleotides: TGCGCCAGCAGCCAAGATGGCAGCGATAACTATGGCTACACCTTC. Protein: CASSQDGSDNYGYTF.

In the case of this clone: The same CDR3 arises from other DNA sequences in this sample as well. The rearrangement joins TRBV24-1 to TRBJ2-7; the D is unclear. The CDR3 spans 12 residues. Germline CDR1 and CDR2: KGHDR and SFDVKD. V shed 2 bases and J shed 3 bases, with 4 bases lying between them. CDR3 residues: CATSDSSYEQYF. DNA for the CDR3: TGTGCCACCAGTGATTCTAGCTACGAGCAGTACTTC.

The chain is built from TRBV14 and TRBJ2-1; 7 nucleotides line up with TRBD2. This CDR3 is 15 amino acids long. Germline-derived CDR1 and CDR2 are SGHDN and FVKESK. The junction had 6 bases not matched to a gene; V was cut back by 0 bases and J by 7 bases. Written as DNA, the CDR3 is TGTGCCAGCAGCCAAGATTGGGGCGGGAGTAATGAGCAGTTCTTC. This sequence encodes CASSQDWGGSNEQFF.

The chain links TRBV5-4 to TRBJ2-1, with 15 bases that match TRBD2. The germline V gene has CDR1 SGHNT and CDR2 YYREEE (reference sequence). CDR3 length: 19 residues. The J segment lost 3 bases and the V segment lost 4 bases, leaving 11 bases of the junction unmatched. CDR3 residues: CASSPGLAGGSLHYNEQFF. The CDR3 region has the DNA TGTGCCAGCAGCCCAGGACTAGCGGGAGGGTCCTTACACTACAATGAGCAGTTCTTC.

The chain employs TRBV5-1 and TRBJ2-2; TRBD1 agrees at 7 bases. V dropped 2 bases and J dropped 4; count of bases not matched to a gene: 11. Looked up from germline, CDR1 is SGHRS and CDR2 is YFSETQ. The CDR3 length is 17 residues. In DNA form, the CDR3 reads TGCGCCAGCAGCTTTATATTGGGGACAGATATCACCGGGGAGCTGTTTTTT. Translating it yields CASSFILGTDITGELFF.

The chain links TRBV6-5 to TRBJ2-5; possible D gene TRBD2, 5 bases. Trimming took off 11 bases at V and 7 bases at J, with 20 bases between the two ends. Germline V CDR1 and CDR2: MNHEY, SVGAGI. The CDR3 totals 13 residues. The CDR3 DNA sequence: TGTGCCCACTCTAGTGGCCGCGGAGGGACCCAGTACTTC. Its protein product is CAHSSGRGGTQYF.

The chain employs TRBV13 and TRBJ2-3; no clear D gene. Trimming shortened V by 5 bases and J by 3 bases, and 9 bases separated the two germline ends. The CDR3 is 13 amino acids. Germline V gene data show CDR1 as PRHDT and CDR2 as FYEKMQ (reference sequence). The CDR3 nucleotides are TGTGCCAGCAGCCCCGCAGATACAGATACGCAGTATTTT. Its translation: CASSPADTDTQYF.

The CDR3 region has the DNA TGTGCCAGCAGCTTAGCCCCCCCTACTGAAGCTTTCTTT. Residues: CASSLAPPTEAFF. The J gene is TRBJ1-1, the V gene TRBV7-2; no definite D call. V was pared by 0 bases and J by 5 bases, with 7 bases between. Germline V CDR1 and CDR2: SGHTA, FQGNSA. This CDR3 has 13 amino acids. The full variable domain, its missing parts supplied by reference TRBV7-2 and TRBJ1-1, is GAGVSQSPSNKVTEKGKDVELRCDPISGHTALYWYRQSLGQGLEFLIYFQGNSAPDKSGLPSDRFSAERTGGSVSTLTIQRTQQEDSAVYLCASSLAPPTEAFFGQGTRLTVV.

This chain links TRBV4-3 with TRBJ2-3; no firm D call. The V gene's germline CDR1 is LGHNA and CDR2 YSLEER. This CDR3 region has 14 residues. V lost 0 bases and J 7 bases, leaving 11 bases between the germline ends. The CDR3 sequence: CASSQDWPGHTQYF. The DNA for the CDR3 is TGCGCCAGCAGCCAAGATTGGCCAGGCCATACGCAGTATTTT.

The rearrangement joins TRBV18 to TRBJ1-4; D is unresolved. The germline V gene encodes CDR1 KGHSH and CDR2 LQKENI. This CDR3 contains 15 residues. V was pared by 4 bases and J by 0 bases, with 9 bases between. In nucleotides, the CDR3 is TGTGCCAGCTCACAACACAGAACAACTAATGAAAAACTGTTTTTT. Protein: CASSQHRTTNEKLFF.

CDR3 coding DNA: TGTGCCAGTAGTATCGTCGGGGGAATCCAGAATGGCTACACCTTC. This encodes CASSIVGGIQNGYTF. The genes are TRBV19 and TRBJ1-2; perhaps TRBD1 as D (5 bases). The CDR3 runs 15 residues. V was trimmed by 3 bases and J by 6 bases, leaving 17 bases between them. CDR1 and CDR2 from the germline V gene are LNHDA and SQIVND (reference sequence). Combining the CDR3 with reference TRBV19 and TRBJ1-2 gives the whole variable domain DGGITQSPKYLFRKEGQNVTLSCEQNLNHDAMYWYRQDPGQGLRLIYYSQIVNDFQKGDIAEGYSVSREKKESFPLTVTSAQKNPTAFYLCASSIVGGIQNGYTFGSGTRLTVV.

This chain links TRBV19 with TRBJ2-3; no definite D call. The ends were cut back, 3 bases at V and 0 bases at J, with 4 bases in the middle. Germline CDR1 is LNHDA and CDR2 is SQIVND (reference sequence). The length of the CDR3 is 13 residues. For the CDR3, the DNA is TGTGCCAGTAGTATGTCTAGCACAGATACGCAGTATTTT. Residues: CASSMSSTDTQYF.

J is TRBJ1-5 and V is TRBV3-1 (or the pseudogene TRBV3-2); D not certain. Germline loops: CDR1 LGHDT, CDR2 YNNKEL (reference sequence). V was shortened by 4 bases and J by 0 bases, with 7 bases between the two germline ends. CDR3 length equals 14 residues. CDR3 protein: CASSPRGSNQPQHF. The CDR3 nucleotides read TGTGCCAGCAGCCCCCGGGGTAGCAATCAGCCCCAGCATTTT.

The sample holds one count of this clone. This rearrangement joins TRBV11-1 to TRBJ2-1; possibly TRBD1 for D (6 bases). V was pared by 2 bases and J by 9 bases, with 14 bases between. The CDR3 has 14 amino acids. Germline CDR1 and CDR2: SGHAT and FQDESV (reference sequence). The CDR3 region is CASSLSLTGIEQFF. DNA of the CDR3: TGTGCCAGCAGCTTAAGTCTTACAGGGATTGAGCAGTTCTTC.

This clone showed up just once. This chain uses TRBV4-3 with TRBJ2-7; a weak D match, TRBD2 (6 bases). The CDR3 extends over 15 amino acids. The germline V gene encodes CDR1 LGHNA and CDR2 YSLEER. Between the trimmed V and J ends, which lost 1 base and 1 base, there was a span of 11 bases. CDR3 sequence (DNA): TGCGCCAGCAGCCAAGCCCTGGCGGGGTCCTACGAGCAGTACTTC. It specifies CASSQALAGSYEQYF.

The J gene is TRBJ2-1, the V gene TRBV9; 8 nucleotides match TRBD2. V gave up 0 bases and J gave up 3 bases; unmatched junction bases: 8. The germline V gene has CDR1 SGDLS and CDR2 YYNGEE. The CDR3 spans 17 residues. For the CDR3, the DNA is TGTGCCAGCAGCGTAGTTCCGGGAGGGCCCGGCTACAATGAGCAGTTCTTC. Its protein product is CASSVVPGGPGYNEQFF.